Listed here is a single T cell receptor (beta chain). This sample was taken from a study of blood T cell repertoires in COVID-19. The protocol was immunoSEQ multiplex PCR, while the TCRdb copy is restricted to in-frame clones and leaves out a portion. In the table there are about 90,000 clones, 80% to 95% of which are singletons. The length of the CDR3 is 13 residues. Unmatched junction bases numbered 4, after V lost 6 bases and J lost 3 bases. The TCR sequence derives from a human donor with active COVID-19. The donor label of this sample is uncertain. The sequencing input was peripheral blood. This chain connects TRBV12-3 or TRBV12-4 to TRBJ2-7, with 8 bases fitting TRBD2. CDR3 residues: CASSGSGDYEQYF. The CDR3 coding sequence is TGTGCCAGCAGCGGTAGCGGGGACTACGAGCAGTACTTC.